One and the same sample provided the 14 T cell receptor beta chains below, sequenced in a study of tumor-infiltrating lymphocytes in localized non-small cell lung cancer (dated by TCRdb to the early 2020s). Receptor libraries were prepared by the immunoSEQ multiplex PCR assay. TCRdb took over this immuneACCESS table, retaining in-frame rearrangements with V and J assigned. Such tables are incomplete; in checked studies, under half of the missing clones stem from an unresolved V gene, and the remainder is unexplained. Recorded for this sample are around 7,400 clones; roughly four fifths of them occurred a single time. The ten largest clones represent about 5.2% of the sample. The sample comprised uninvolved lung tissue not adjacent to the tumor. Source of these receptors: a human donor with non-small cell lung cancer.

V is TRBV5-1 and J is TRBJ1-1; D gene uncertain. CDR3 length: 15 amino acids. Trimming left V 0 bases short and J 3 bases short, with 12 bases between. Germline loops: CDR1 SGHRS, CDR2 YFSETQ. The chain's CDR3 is CASSLAGTPDTEAFF. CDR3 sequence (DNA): TGCGCCAGCAGCTTGGCCGGTACCCCTGACACTGAAGCTTTCTTT. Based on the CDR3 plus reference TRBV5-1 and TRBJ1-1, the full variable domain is KAGVTQTPRYLIKTRGQQVTLSCSPISGHRSVSWYQQTPGQGLQFLFEYFSETQRNKGNFPGRFSGRQFSNSRSEMNVSTLELGDSALYLCASSLAGTPDTEAFFGQGTRLTVV.

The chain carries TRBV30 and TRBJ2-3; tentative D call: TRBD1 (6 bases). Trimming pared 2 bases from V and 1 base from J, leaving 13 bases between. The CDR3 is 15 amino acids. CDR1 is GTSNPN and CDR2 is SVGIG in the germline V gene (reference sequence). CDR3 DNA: TGTGCCTGGAGTTCAACAGGGTCCGGCACAGATACGCAGTATTTT. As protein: CAWSSTGSGTDTQYF.

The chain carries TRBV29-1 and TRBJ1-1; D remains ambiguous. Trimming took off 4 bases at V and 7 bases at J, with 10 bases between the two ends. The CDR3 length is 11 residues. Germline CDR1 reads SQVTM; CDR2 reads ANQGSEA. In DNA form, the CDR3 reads TGCAGCGTTGTAGGGTCGGGTGAAGCTTTCTTT. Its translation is CSVVGSGEAFF.

The CDR3 sequence is CASNRGTEAFF. For the CDR3, the DNA is TGTGCCAGCAACAGGGGCACTGAAGCTTTCTTT. J is TRBJ1-1 and V is TRBV6-1; 7 bases are shared with TRBD1. CDR3 length: 11 residues. The germline V gene encodes CDR1 MNHNS and CDR2 SASEGT. V shed 7 bases, J shed 4 bases, and the junction held 0 bases outside the gene matches.

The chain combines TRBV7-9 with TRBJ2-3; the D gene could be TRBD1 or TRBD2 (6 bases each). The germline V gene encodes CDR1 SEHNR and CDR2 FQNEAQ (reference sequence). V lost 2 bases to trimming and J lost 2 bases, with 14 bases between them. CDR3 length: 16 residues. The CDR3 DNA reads TGTGCCAGCAGCTTAAACCCGGGGGCCCACACAGATACGCAGTATTTT. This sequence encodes CASSLNPGAHTDTQYF. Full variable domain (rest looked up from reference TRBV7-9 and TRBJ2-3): DTGVSQNPRHKITKRGQNVTFRCDPISEHNRLYWYRQTLGQGPEFLTYFQNEAQLEKSRLLSDRFSAERPKGSFSTLEIQRTEQGDSAMYLCASSLNPGAHTDTQYFGPGTRLTVL.

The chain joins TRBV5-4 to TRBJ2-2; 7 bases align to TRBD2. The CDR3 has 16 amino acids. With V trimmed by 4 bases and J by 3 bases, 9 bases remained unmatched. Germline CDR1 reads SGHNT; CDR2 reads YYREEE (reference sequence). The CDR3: CASSPGGGRYTGELFF. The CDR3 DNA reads TGTGCCAGCAGCCCTGGGGGAGGGAGGTACACCGGGGAGCTGTTTTTT.

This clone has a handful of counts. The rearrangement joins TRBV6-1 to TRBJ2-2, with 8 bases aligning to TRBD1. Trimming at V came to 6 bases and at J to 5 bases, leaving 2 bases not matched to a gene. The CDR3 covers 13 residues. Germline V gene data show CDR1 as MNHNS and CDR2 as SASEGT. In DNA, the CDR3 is TGTGCCAGCAGGCGACAGGGGACCGGGGAGCTGTTTTTT. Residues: CASRRQGTGELFF.

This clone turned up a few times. Written as DNA, the CDR3 is TGTGCCAGCAGTTGGCGGGAGAACTCCTACGAGCAGTACTTC. Translation gives CASSWRENSYEQYF. The chain recombines TRBV25-1 with TRBJ2-7, with TRBD2 matching 7 bases. The CDR3 runs to 14 residues. V gave up 5 bases and J gave up 0 bases; unmatched junction bases: 4. The germline V gene has CDR1 MGHDK and CDR2 SYGVNS.

The CDR3 loop is CAISDEDKGTIYF. The DNA for the CDR3 is TGTGCCATCAGTGATGAGGATAAAGGCACCATATATTTT. The chain joins TRBV10-3 to TRBJ1-3; D call uncertain. The CDR3 is made up of 13 amino acids. Trimming stripped 3 bases from V and 9 bases from J, with 12 bases between. Germline V gene sequence: CDR1 ENHRY, CDR2 SYGVKD.

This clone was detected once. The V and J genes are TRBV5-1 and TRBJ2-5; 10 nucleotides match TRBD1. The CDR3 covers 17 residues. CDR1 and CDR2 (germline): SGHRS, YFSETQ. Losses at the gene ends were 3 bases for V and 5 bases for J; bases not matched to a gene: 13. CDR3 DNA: TGCGCCAGCAGCTCCGGGGCGACAGGGGGCATAAGGGAGACCCAGTACTTC. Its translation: CASSSGATGGIRETQYF.

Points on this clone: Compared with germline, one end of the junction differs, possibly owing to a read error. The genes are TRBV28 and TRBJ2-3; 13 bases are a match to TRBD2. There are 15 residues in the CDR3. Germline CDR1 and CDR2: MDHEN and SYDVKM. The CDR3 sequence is CASSSGLAGSRPVYF. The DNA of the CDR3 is TGTGCCAGCAGTTCGGGACTAGCGGGAAGCAGACCCGTTTACTTT.

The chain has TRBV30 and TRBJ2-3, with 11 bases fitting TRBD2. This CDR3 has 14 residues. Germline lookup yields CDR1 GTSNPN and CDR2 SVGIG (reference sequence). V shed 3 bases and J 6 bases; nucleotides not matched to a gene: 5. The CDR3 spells CAWSGLAGLDTQYF. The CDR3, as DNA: TGTGCCTGGAGCGGACTAGCGGGTTTGGATACGCAGTATTTT. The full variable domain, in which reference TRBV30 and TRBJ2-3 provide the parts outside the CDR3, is SQTIHQWPATLVQPVGSPLSLECTVEGTSNPNLYWYRQAAGRGLQLLFYSVGIGQISSEVPQNLSASRPQDRQFILSSKKLLLSDSGFYLCAWSGLAGLDTQYFGPGTRLTVL.

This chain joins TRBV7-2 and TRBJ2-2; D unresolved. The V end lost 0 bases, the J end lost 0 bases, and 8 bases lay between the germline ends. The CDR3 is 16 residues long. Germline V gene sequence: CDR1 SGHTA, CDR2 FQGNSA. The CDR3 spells CASSLAGWTNTGELFF. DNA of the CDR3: TGTGCCAGCAGCTTAGCTGGCTGGACGAACACCGGGGAGCTGTTTTTT.

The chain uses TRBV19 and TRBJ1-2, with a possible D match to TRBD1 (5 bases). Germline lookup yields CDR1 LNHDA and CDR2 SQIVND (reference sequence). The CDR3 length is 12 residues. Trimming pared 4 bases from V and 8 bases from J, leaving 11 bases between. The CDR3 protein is CASSTGFRGYTF. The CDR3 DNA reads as TGTGCCAGTAGTACAGGGTTCCGAGGCTACACCTTC.